This is a list of T cell receptor beta chains from one sample in a study of shared clonotypes between healthy human individuals. Generated by immunoSEQ multiplex PCR, the TCRdb table keeps only in-frame clones and is missing some. The repertoire holds about 2 million clones, with about 95% as singletons. The material sequenced was naive CD8+ T cells sorted from blood. All receptors come from a man between 18 and 29 years old in good health. Each CDR3 is given with its conserved first and last residue. The D gene is left open where the match is weak. Clone size is not always given. Where it is, it says once, few, many or a class for expanded clones.

>TRBJ2-7|12|TRBV29-1|NA|once
CSVEGLGVEQYF
TGCAGCGTTGAAGGCTTGGGGGTAGAGCAGTACTTC
>TRBJ2-7|14|TRBV5-6|NA|NA
CASSLGQSSYEQYF
TGTGCCAGCAGCTTGGGCCAAAGCTCCTACGAGCAGTACTTC
>TRBJ1-1|15|TRBV19|NA|NA
CASSIAYGARTEAFF
TGTGCCAGTAGTATCGCTTATGGGGCGAGGACTGAAGCTTTCTTT
>TRBJ1-2|14|TRBV6-6|NA|NA
CASSYSPDYYGYTF
TGTGCCAGCAGTTATTCCCCAGATTACTATGGCTACACCTTC
>TRBJ2-7|17|TRBV11-2|TRBD1|NA
CASSLASGGVKSYEQYF
TGTGCCAGCAGCTTAGCTTCAGGGGGCGTAAAGTCCTACGAGCAGTACTTC
>TRBJ2-7|13|TRBV7-8|NA|NA
CASSPPTVGEQYF
TGTGCCAGCAGCCCTCCTACCGTAGGGGAGCAGTACTTC
>TRBJ2-2|15|TRBV5-6|NA|NA
CASSLLARITGELFF
TGTGCCAGCAGCTTATTAGCGCGGATCACCGGGGAGCTGTTTTTT
>TRBJ2-5|15|TRBV19|NA|NA
CASSNPMEPLGTQYF
TGTGCCAGTAGTAACCCCATGGAGCCACTGGGGACCCAGTACTTC
>TRBJ1-1|14|TRBV5-4|NA|NA
CASSLVGDLTEAFF
TGTGCCAGCAGCTTGGTCGGAGACCTCACTGAAGCTTTCTTT
>TRBJ2-7|14|TRBV19|NA|NA
CASSIRFGYYEQYF
TGTGCCAGTAGTATAAGGTTCGGCTACTACGAGCAGTACTTC
>TRBJ2-3|16|TRBV9|NA|NA
CASSVDFWFSTDTQYF
TGTGCCAGCAGCGTAGATTTTTGGTTTAGCACAGATACGCAGTATTTT
>TRBJ1-5|15|TRBV28|TRBD1|once
CASSPNGQGAQPQHF
TGTGCCAGCAGTCCAAATGGACAGGGAGCTCAGCCCCAGCATTTT
>TRBJ2-7|13|TRBV27|NA|NA
CASSFGWSYEQYF
TGTGCCAGCAGTTTCGGGTGGTCCTACGAGCAGTACTTC
>TRBJ1-1|14|TRBV4-3|NA|NA
CASSQDTGNTEAFF
TGCGCCAGCAGCCAAGATACGGGGAACACTGAAGCTTTCTTT
>TRBJ2-7|13|TRBV27|NA|NA
CASSLSTTYEQYF
TGTGCCAGCAGTTTATCGACAACATACGAGCAGTACTTC
>TRBJ1-3|16|TRBV10-3|NA|NA
CAISESGPISGNTIYF
TGTGCCATCAGTGAGTCGGGGCCGATCTCTGGAAACACCATATATTTT
>TRBJ1-3|14|TRBV9|NA|NA
CASTSGGSGNTIYF
TGTGCCAGCACCTCGGGGGGCAGTGGAAACACCATATATTTT